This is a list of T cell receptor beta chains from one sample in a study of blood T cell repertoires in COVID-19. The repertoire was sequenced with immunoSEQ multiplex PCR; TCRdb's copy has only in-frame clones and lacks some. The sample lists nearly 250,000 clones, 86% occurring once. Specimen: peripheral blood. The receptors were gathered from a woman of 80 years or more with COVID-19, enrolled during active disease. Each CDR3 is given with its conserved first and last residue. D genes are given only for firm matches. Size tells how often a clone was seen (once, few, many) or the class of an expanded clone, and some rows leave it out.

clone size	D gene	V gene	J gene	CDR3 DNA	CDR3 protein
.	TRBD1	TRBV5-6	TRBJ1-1	TGTGCCAGCAGCTTAACAGGGGGGCAAACTGAAGCTTTCTTT	CASSLTGGQTEAFF
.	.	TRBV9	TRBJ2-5	TGTGCCAGCAGCGTAGGACTGAAACAAGAGACCCAGTACTTC	CASSVGLKQETQYF
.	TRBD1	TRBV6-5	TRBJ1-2	TGTGCCAGCAGCTCCCGAGGGGGCTACTATGGCTACACCTTC	CASSSRGGYYGYTF
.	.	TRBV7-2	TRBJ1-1	TGTGCCAGCAGCTTAGGCATATTGAGTCCTGAAGCTTTCTTT	CASSLGILSPEAFF
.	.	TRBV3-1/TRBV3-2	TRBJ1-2	TGTGCCAGCAGCCAGGGGAGGTCTGGCTACACCTTC	CASSQGRSGYTF
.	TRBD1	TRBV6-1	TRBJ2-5	TGTGCCAGCAGTGAAGCGGCAGGGGGCCGAGAGACCCAGTACTTC	CASSEAAGGRETQYF
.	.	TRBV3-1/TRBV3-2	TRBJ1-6	TGTGCCAGCAGCTCGGGACTGGGCATGGGGTCACCCCTCCACTTT	CASSSGLGMGSPLHF
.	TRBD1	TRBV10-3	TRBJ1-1	TGTGCCAGCGCCGGACAGGGGTTAGTGAACACTGAAGCTTTCTTT	CASAGQGLVNTEAFF
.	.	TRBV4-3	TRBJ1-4	TGCGCCAGCAGCCAACACGGGGAAAAGAATGAAAAACTGTTTTTT	CASSQHGEKNEKLFF
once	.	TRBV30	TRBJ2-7	TGTGCCTGGAGTTCTCGGAGGTTTTTCGACGAGCAGTACTTC	CAWSSRRFFDEQYF
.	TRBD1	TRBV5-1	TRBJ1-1	TGCGCCAGCAGCTCCGCCCCTCATGGGACAGGGGAAGGGGAACGGGGCACTGAAGCTTTCTTT	CASSSAPHGTGEGERGTEAFF
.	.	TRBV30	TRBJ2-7	TGTGCCTGGAGTGGGGCGTACGAGCAGTACTTC	CAWSGAYEQYF
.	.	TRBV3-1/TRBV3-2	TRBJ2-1	TGTGCCAGCAGCCCCTCCCCGGGGGTCCTCTCCTACAATGAGCAGTTCTTC	CASSPSPGVLSYNEQFF
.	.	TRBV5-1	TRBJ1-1	TGCGCCAGCAGCTTGGGAGCCGGGGGGAACACTGAAGCTTTCTTT	CASSLGAGGNTEAFF
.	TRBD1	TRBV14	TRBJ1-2	TGTGCCAGCAGCCAAGATGGGGACAGCTATGGCTACACCTTC	CASSQDGDSYGYTF
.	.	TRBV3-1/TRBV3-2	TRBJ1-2	TGTGCCAGCAGCCAAGTAAATGGAGCTGGCTACACCTTC	CASSQVNGAGYTF
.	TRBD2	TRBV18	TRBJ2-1	TGTGCCAGCTCACCTGCGGGTAGCGGGGGGTACAATGAGCAGTTCTTC	CASSPAGSGGYNEQFF
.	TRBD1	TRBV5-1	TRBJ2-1	TGCGCCAGCAGCCGTGGGACAGGGGAGGGTGAGCAGTTCTTC	CASSRGTGEGEQFF
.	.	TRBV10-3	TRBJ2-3	TGTGCCATCAGTGGTAAGCGGGGCACAGATACGCAGTATTTT	CAISGKRGTDTQYF
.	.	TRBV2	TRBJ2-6	TGTGCCAGCAGTGAAGATCGCTCTGGGGCCAACGTCCTGACTTTC	CASSEDRSGANVLTF
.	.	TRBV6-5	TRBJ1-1	TGTGCCAGCAACTTGAACACTGAAGCTTTCTTT	CASNLNTEAFF
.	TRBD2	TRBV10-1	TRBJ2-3	TGCGCCAGCAGTGAGGGGACTAGCGGGGCAGATACGCAGTATTTT	CASSEGTSGADTQYF